This T cell receptor beta chain emerged from a study of cytomegalovirus exposure and HLA in healthy donors. The study, taken as a whole, reports: Among TCR beta chains, those listed as cytomegalovirus-associated numbered around 180. Reportedly, cytomegalovirus status was diagnosed with high sensitivity and specificity.

On this clone: Its target is not known.

Germline V gene sequence: CDR1 SEHNR, CDR2 FQNEAQ (reference sequence). The CDR3 is 16 residues long. V shed 3 bases, J shed 6 bases, and the junction held 12 bases outside the gene matches. The protocol was immunoSEQ multiplex PCR, while the TCRdb copy is restricted to in-frame clones and leaves out a portion. Found here are 80,000 to 100,000 clones, roughly 85% of them singletons; the top ten hold 3% to 4%. Material: PBMCs. The genes are TRBV7-9 and TRBJ1-1; TRBD1 matches at 8 bases. The source of this sequence is a woman aged 30 to 39 in good health and CMV-seronegative. CDR3 nucleotides: TGTGCCAGCAGCTTTGATAGCAGGGGGCGCGGAGCTGAAGCTTTCTTT. As protein: CASSFDSRGRGAEAFF. Filled out from reference TRBV7-9 and TRBJ1-1, the complete variable domain reads DTGVSQNPRHKITKRGQNVTFRCDPISEHNRLYWYRQTLGQGPEFLTYFQNEAQLEKSRLLSDRFSAERPKGSFSTLEIQRTEQGDSAMYLCASSFDSRGRGAEAFFGQGTRLTVV.